Detailed here is one TCR beta chain. Germline V gene data show CDR1 as SEHNR and CDR2 as FQNEAQ (reference sequence). Trimming took 8 bases from V and 4 from J, leaving 18 bases between them. This CDR3 is built from 15 residues. This sample is part of a study of cytomegalovirus exposure and HLA in healthy donors. Assay: immunoSEQ multiplex PCR; the TCRdb copy retains only in-frame clones and omits some. The sample records some 45,000 clones, roughly 92% being singletons. The rearrangement links TRBV7-9 to TRBJ2-1; weak D call: TRBD1 (6 bases). The source material was PBMCs. The sequence derives from a man aged 18 to 30 in good health and CMV-seronegative. The CDR3 is CASARPGQYYNEQFF. Here the CDR3 DNA reads TGTGCCAGCGCCCGGCCCGGACAGTATTACAATGAGCAGTTCTTC.